A selection of T cell receptor beta chains follows, all from one sample in a study of shared T cell receptors in the human thymus. Assay: immunoSEQ multiplex PCR; the TCRdb copy retains only in-frame clones and omits some. Of 550,000 to 800,000 clones listed, 80% to 90% are singletons. These data were likewise used in another study, on human thymus T cells.

The material sequenced was thymocytes. These receptors came from a girl under two years old with a congenital heart defect. The CDR3 runs from the conserved cysteine through the conserved F or W. Fields, in order: D gene, J gene, V gene, clone size, CDR3 DNA, CDR3 protein. D genes are given only for firm matches. Clone size is shown for a subset of rows, as once, few, many or a class of expanded clone.

>TRBD1|TRBJ1-6|TRBV27|NA
TGTGCCAGCAGACGGACAGGGACCATCTCCTATAATTCACCCCTCCACTTT
CASRRTGTISYNSPLHF
>TRBD1|TRBJ2-1|TRBV27|NA
TGTGCCAGCAGAGACAGGGCCTCAGACTACAATGAGCAGTTCTTC
CASRDRASDYNEQFF
>TRBD1|TRBJ1-2|TRBV5-5|NA
TGTGCCAGCAGCCCTGCCGACAGGGGGCGAAACTATGGCTACACCTTC
CASSPADRGRNYGYTF
>NA|TRBJ2-5|TRBV25-1|few
TGTGCCAGCAGTGAAACAGGGCAAGAGACCCAGTACTTC
CASSETGQETQYF
>TRBD1|TRBJ1-6|TRBV7-8|NA
TGTGCCAGCAGCTTAGGTTACCGGAGCCCGACAGGGGGGGCCTACAATTCACCCCTCCACTTT
CASSLGYRSPTGGAYNSPLHF
>NA|TRBJ1-2|TRBV9|NA
TGTGCCAGCAGCGAGGAACGGAGGGGCAGGGAAGCTCCTAACTATGGCTACACCTTC
CASSEERRGREAPNYGYTF
>NA|TRBJ1-5|TRBV28|NA
TGTGCCAGCAGTTTATTCGGGCGGAGAGGGAATCAGCCCCAGCATTTT
CASSLFGRRGNQPQHF
>TRBD1|TRBJ2-1|TRBV11-2|NA
TGTGCCAGCCAAAGGGACAGGCTGGGGAATGAGCAGTTCTTC
CASQRDRLGNEQFF
>TRBD1|TRBJ1-4|TRBV6-1|NA
TGTGCCAGCAGAGGCAGGGGGAGTGAAAAACTGTTTTTT
CASRGRGSEKLFF
>NA|TRBJ1-1|TRBV18|NA
TGTGCCAGCTCACCACCCTATACAGGGAGAGGTACTGAAGCTTTCTTT
CASSPPYTGRGTEAFF
>TRBD1|TRBJ1-2|TRBV6-1|NA
TGTGCCAGCAACAGGGGCTATGGCTACACCTTC
CASNRGYGYTF
>TRBD1|TRBJ1-4|TRBV5-1|NA
TGCGCCAGCAGTTCCGGTGACAGGGCCCCTAATGAAAAACTGTTTTTT
CASSSGDRAPNEKLFF
>TRBD1|TRBJ2-7|TRBV6-1|NA
TGTGCCAGCAGTGAAAAGCCCCGGGACAGGGTAGCCGAGCAGTACTTC
CASSEKPRDRVAEQYF
>TRBD1|TRBJ2-3|TRBV27|few
TGTGCCAGCAGTCGGGACAGAGATACGCAGTATTTT
CASSRDRDTQYF
>TRBD1|TRBJ2-7|TRBV6-5|NA
TGTGCCAGCAGTTACGTTGGGACAGCCTCCTACGAGCAGTACTTC
CASSYVGTASYEQYF
>TRBD1|TRBJ1-5|TRBV19|few
TGTGCCAGTACCCTGGGACAGGAGGTTGGATTTGGCAATCAGCCCCAGCATTTT
CASTLGQEVGFGNQPQHF
>NA|TRBJ2-7|TRBV7-9|NA
TGTGCCAGCGGATATTTGACAGTTTCCTACGAGCAGTACTTC
CASGYLTVSYEQYF
>NA|TRBJ2-7|TRBV10-1|NA
TGCGCCAGCAGTGAGCTGGGGGGACCCGACGCCCCGTACGAGCAGTACTTC
CASSELGGPDAPYEQYF
>NA|TRBJ2-1|TRBV5-1|NA
TGCGCCAGCAGCTCCCCCACGGGTAATGAGCAGTTCTTC
CASSSPTGNEQFF
>NA|TRBJ2-3|TRBV11-1|few
TGTGCCAGCAGCTCCCCCCGCGCAGGTCGCACAGATACGCAGTATTTT
CASSSPRAGRTDTQYF
>NA|TRBJ1-4|TRBV5-1|NA
TGCGCCAGCAGCTGTTCGGGGGGCCAGAACGAAAAACTGTTTTTT
CASSCSGGQNEKLFF
>TRBD1|TRBJ1-1|TRBV6-5|NA
TGTGCCAGCAGCCAACAGGGGATCTCTGAAGCTTTCTTT
CASSQQGISEAFF
>NA|TRBJ1-2|TRBV2|NA
TGTGCCAGCAGTGAGCCACTGGGAGACTATGGCTACACCTTC
CASSEPLGDYGYTF
>TRBD2|TRBJ2-1|TRBV28|NA
TGTGCCAGCAGTTTACGGGGGGGGCCGGACAATGAGCAGTTCTTC
CASSLRGGPDNEQFF
>NA|TRBJ1-4|TRBV6-6|NA
TGTGCCAGCAGTACCGCACGAGGTGCGACTAATGAAAAACTGTTTTTT
CASSTARGATNEKLFF
>TRBD2|TRBJ2-6|TRBV5-1|NA
TGCGCCAGCGCGGGGGGGGTCCCACCTCCTTTCAGCTCTGGGGCCAACGTCCTGACTTTC
CASAGGVPPPFSSGANVLTF
>NA|TRBJ2-7|TRBV7-7|NA
TGTGCTAGCAGCCCCGTACAGGGGGGGTACGAGCAGTACTTC
CASSPVQGGYEQYF
>TRBD2|TRBJ2-3|TRBV7-9|once
TGTGCCAGCAGCGAATGGGGCGGGGGAACCGCAGATACGCAGTATTTT
CASSEWGGGTADTQYF
>NA|TRBJ1-2|TRBV12-5|NA
TGTGCTAGTGGACCCGTCTTAAACAGCTATGGCTACACCTTC
CASGPVLNSYGYTF
>TRBD2|TRBJ2-1|TRBV29-1|NA
TGCAGCGTTGCCCGGACTAGCGGGGGGCCTTTGCCCTCCTACAATGAGCAGTTCTTC
CSVARTSGGPLPSYNEQFF
>NA|TRBJ1-6|TRBV19|NA
TGTGCCAGTAGTCTCTGGACAGAGAATAATTCACCCCTCCACTTT
CASSLWTENNSPLHF
>TRBD1|TRBJ1-2|TRBV6-5|NA
TGTGCCAGCACCGGGACAGAGAATTCCTTCTATGGCTACACCTTC
CASTGTENSFYGYTF
>TRBD1|TRBJ1-1|TRBV28|NA
TGTGCCAGCAGTTTGAACAGGGGTGTCGCGTTGAGCACTGAAGCTTTCTTT
CASSLNRGVALSTEAFF
>NA|TRBJ2-7|TRBV2|NA
TGTGCCATCGGCCTTCGGCCAGGGGAATCCCTAAACGAGCAGTACTTC
CAIGLRPGESLNEQYF
>NA|TRBJ2-1|TRBV7-9|NA
TGTGCCAGCAGCTTCTTCGCAAGAGGGGGGGATTACAATGAGCAGTTCTTC
CASSFFARGGDYNEQFF
>TRBD2|TRBJ2-4|TRBV10-3|NA
TGTGCCATCGGGGGTCGGGGGGATGGCAAAAACATTCAGTACTTC
CAIGGRGDGKNIQYF
>NA|TRBJ2-7|TRBV7-2|NA
TGTGCCAGCAGCTTAGGGGCATCCCACTACGAGCAGTACTTC
CASSLGASHYEQYF
>TRBD1|TRBJ1-1|TRBV28|NA
TGTGCCAGCAGTACCTCAGGGACAGCACCCGTGGGGAACACTGAAGCTTTCTTT
CASSTSGTAPVGNTEAFF
>TRBD2|TRBJ2-5|TRBV10-1|NA
TGCGCCAGCAGTGAGACGGGGGGAATGGGAGAGACCCAGTACTTC
CASSETGGMGETQYF
>TRBD1|TRBJ1-2|TRBV19|NA
TGTGCCAGTAATACGCCACAGGGGCCAAGCTATGGCTACACCTTC
CASNTPQGPSYGYTF
>NA|TRBJ1-1|TRBV2|NA
TGTGCCAGCAGTGGTCCGGGCCTCGGGGGGAATGAAGCTTTCTTT
CASSGPGLGGNEAFF
>NA|TRBJ1-3|TRBV18|once
TGTGCCAGCTCACCACTTATACAGTATGGAAACACCATATATTTT
CASSPLIQYGNTIYF
>TRBD1|TRBJ1-4|TRBV28|NA
TGTGCCAGCAGTTTATGCTCTACCCGTCCGGGACAGGAAGGAACTAATGAAAAACTGTTTTTT
CASSLCSTRPGQEGTNEKLFF
>NA|TRBJ2-5|TRBV2|NA
TGTGCCAGCAGTGCTCGGGACAACCAAGAGACCCAGTACTTC
CASSARDNQETQYF
>NA|TRBJ1-1|TRBV11-2|few
TGTGCCAGCAGCCCAGACCGGGTCAGGGGCTGGTGGGGCACTGAAGCTTTCTTT
CASSPDRVRGWWGTEAFF
>TRBD1|TRBJ1-2|TRBV30|NA
TGTGCCTGGAGTGTGGGACAGTGGGCTTTTGGCTACACCTTC
CAWSVGQWAFGYTF
>NA|TRBJ1-2|TRBV4-3|NA
TGCGCCAGCAGCCAAGTCCCGGGACAAGGCCGGCTGCCCTTCGCTCTCTATGGCTACACCTTC
CASSQVPGQGRLPFALYGYTF
>NA|TRBJ2-6|TRBV5-1|NA
TGCGCCAGCAGCTTGACATCACAGGGCTTTGGCTCTGGGGCCAACGTCCTGACTTTC
CASSLTSQGFGSGANVLTF
>TRBD1|TRBJ1-4|TRBV5-1|once
TGCGCCAGCAGCCGAGGGACAGGGCGAAATGAAAAACTGTTTTTT
CASSRGTGRNEKLFF
>TRBD1|TRBJ2-7|TRBV28|NA
TGTGCCAGCAGTCGACAGGGGGGTAGTGTTTACGAGCAGTACTTC
CASSRQGGSVYEQYF
>NA|TRBJ2-7|TRBV13|NA
TGTGCCAGCAGCCGTGGACAGCCTCCCTCCTACGAGCAGTACTTC
CASSRGQPPSYEQYF
>NA|TRBJ2-4|TRBV11-2|NA
TGTGCCAGCAGCTTAGAGAGGTCAAGAAACATTCAGTACTTC
CASSLERSRNIQYF
>NA|TRBJ1-2|TRBV7-8|NA
TGTGCCAGCAGCTTACAGGCGGGGTTGGTGCTCGGTGGCTACACCTTC
CASSLQAGLVLGGYTF
>NA|TRBJ2-1|TRBV5-1|NA
TGCGCCAGCAGCCTTTCCCTGTTCCCCCTCTACAATGAGCAGTTCTTC
CASSLSLFPLYNEQFF
>NA|TRBJ2-7|TRBV4-3|NA
TGCGCCAGCAGCCACCAGAAATCTAGTTCCTACGAGCAGTACTTC
CASSHQKSSSYEQYF
>NA|TRBJ2-1|TRBV5-1|NA
TGCGCCAGCAGCTTGAGGCAGGGTTATCAGTTCTTC
CASSLRQGYQFF
>NA|TRBJ1-2|TRBV4-1|NA
TGCGCCAGCAGCCAAGGGGGCCGGTTGGGGTATGGCTACACCTTC
CASSQGGRLGYGYTF
>TRBD2|TRBJ2-1|TRBV4-3|NA
TGCGCCAGCAGCCAAGAAGAGCGGGGGGGAGGTGAGCAGTTCTTC
CASSQEERGGGEQFF